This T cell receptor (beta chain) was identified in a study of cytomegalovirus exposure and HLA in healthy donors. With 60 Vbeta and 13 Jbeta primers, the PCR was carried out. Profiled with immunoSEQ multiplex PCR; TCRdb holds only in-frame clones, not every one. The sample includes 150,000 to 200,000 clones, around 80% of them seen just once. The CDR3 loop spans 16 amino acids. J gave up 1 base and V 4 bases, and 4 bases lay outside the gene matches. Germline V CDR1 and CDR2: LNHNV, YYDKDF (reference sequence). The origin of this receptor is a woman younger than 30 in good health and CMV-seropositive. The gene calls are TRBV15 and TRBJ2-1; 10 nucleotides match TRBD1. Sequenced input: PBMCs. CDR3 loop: CATSKRTGGSYNEQFF. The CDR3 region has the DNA TGTGCCACCAGCAAGCGGACAGGGGGTTCCTACAATGAGCAGTTCTTC.